A single sample gave rise to the 13 T cell receptor beta chains below, sequenced in a study of blood T cell repertoires in COVID-19. Clones were sequenced by immunoSEQ multiplex PCR, and TCRdb holds only the in-frame ones, with some missing. The sample has about 180,000 clones; around 90% are singletons. What was sequenced was PBMCs or T cells enriched from blood (not recorded which). These receptors were taken from a woman between 18 and 29 years old who had recovered from COVID-19.

This chain connects TRBV5-5 to TRBJ2-3; D ambiguous. This CDR3 is built from 13 residues. CDR1 is SGHKS, CDR2 YYEKEE, per germline (reference sequence). V lost 0 bases and J 2 bases, leaving 4 bases between the germline ends. CDR3 sequence reads: CASSLVSTDTQYF. CDR3 bases: TGTGCCAGCAGCTTGGTCTCCACAGATACGCAGTATTTT.

DNA for the CDR3: TGTGCCGCGAGGACTAGCGCGGTCGGTGAGCAGTTCTTC. It specifies CAARTSAVGEQFF. V is TRBV24-1 and J is TRBJ2-1; 9 bases are shared with TRBD2. The CDR3 totals 13 residues. Germline CDR1 is KGHDR and CDR2 is SFDVKD. Germline trimming cut 12 bases from V and 9 bases from J; bases unmatched to any gene: 11.

This chain connects TRBV7-2 to TRBJ2-7; D perhaps matches TRBD1 (5 bases). V lost 7 bases, J lost 4 bases, and 20 bases lay in between. The CDR3 is 15 amino acids. Looked up from germline, CDR1 is SGHTA and CDR2 is FQGNSA. Written as DNA, the CDR3 is TGTGCCAGCACCCCCCTAAGGGGTCCGCTATACGAGCAGTACTTC. Translating it yields CASTPLRGPLYEQYF.

The chain combines TRBV2 with TRBJ2-3; TRBD1 aligns across 7 bases. The ends lost 4 bases at V and 6 bases at J; junction bases unmatched: 10. The CDR3 has 15 amino acids. In germline, CDR1 is SNHLY, CDR2 FYNNEI. Here the CDR3 DNA reads TGTGCCAGCAGTGCCGACAGGGAGATTATGGATACGCAGTATTTT. Translation: CASSADREIMDTQYF.

V is TRBV3-1 (or the pseudogene TRBV3-2) and J is TRBJ2-3; 10 bases map to TRBD2. CDR1 LGHDT and CDR2 YNNKEL come from the germline V gene (reference sequence). V was clipped by 3 bases and J by 11 bases; unmatched bases: 8. The CDR3 consists of 14 residues. The CDR3 loop reads CASSQGGTSAWQYF. DNA for the CDR3: TGTGCCAGCAGCCAGGGGGGGACTAGCGCTTGGCAGTATTTT.

The rearrangement links TRBV5-1 to TRBJ1-2; maybe TRBD1 (5 bases). The V end was cut by 4 bases, the J end by 4 bases, with 17 bases between. The germline V gene has CDR1 SGHRS and CDR2 YFSETQ. The length of the CDR3 is 15 residues. The DNA for the CDR3 is TGCGCCAGCAGCCCGAGGAAGGGGCAGGGCTATGGCTACACCTTC. Protein product: CASSPRKGQGYGYTF.

This sequence joins TRBV6-4 and TRBJ1-6, with 8 bases matching TRBD1. V gave up 5 bases and J gave up 6 bases; unmatched junction bases: 3. The CDR3 is 14 residues long. The germline CDR1 and CDR2 sequences are MRHNA and SNTAGT. The CDR3 bases are TGTGCCAGCAGTCAGGGGGCGACTAATTCACCCCTCCACTTT. Encoded protein: CASSQGATNSPLHF.

The rearrangement joins TRBV5-1 to TRBJ1-1, with D hard to call. CDR1 and CDR2 from the germline V gene are SGHRS and YFSETQ. The CDR3 contains 16 residues. The germline V and J ends were trimmed by 7 bases and 0 bases, with 19 bases remaining between them. In DNA form, the CDR3 reads TGCGCCAGCTCTTGGGCCGAAGAGAACATGAACACTGAAGCTTTCTTT. The encoded protein is CASSWAEENMNTEAFF.

The rearrangement links TRBV5-4 to TRBJ2-7, with 11 bases identical to TRBD2. V was clipped by 0 bases and J by 1 base; unmatched bases: 0. The CDR3 loop spans 15 amino acids. Germline V gene sequence: CDR1 SGHNT, CDR2 YYREEE (reference sequence). CDR3 nucleotides: TGTGCCAGCAGCTTGGGACTAGCGGGGTCCTACGAGCAGTACTTC. Its translation: CASSLGLAGSYEQYF. The whole variable domain, remainder taken from reference TRBV5-4 and TRBJ2-7, is ETGVTQSPTHLIKTRGQQVTLRCSSQSGHNTVSWYQQALGQGPQFIFQYYREEENGRGNFPPRFSGLQFPNYSSELNVNALELDDSALYLCASSLGLAGSYEQYFGPGTRLTVT.

The chain couples TRBV29-1 to TRBJ2-1; maybe TRBD1 (5 bases). Germline V gene data show CDR1 as SQVTM and CDR2 as ANQGSEA. The CDR3 spans 12 residues. The V end was cut by 8 bases, the J end by 4 bases, with 12 bases between. The CDR3, as DNA: TGCAGCCTCAGGGCCGGGTACAATGAGCAGTTCTTC. Encoded protein: CSLRAGYNEQFF.

The chain links TRBV6-2 or TRBV6-3 to TRBJ2-1; 8 bases line up with TRBD1. This CDR3 has 15 amino acids. The germline V gene encodes CDR1 MNHEY and CDR2 SVGEGT. Trimming took 5 bases from V and 6 from J; bases not matched to a gene: 9. In DNA form, the CDR3 reads TGTGCCAGCAGTGCCCGACAGGGGAGTTCCAATGAGCAGTTCTTC. Translated, it gives CASSARQGSSNEQFF.

J is TRBJ1-4 and V is TRBV7-8; no clear D. Per germline, CDR1 SGHVS and CDR2 FQNEAQ. This CDR3 is built from 13 residues. The V end was cut by 5 bases, the J end by 2 bases, with 6 bases between. Here the CDR3 DNA reads TGTGCCAGCAGCATCGGGACTAATGAAAAACTGTTTTTT. It specifies CASSIGTNEKLFF.

V gene TRBV5-3 combines with J gene TRBJ1-5; no clear D. TRBV5-3 is flagged as an ORF with uncertain function. Trimming took off 5 bases at V and 6 bases at J, with 15 bases between the two ends. The CDR3 loop spans 14 amino acids. In DNA, the CDR3 is TGTGCCAGAAGGCGCATCCGGAGGTGTCAGCCCCAGCATTTT. Translation: CARRRIRRCQPQHF.